The 5 T cell receptor beta chains in this list originate from one sample, sequenced in a study of radiotherapy plus CTLA-4 blockade in lung cancer. The table came from immunoSEQ multiplex PCR; TCRdb's copy has only in-frame clones and leaves some out. The sample contains 95,000 to 150,000 clones, 90% of which appear only once. The sample was peripheral blood, taken from a patient treated with radiotherapy plus ipilimumab. Source of these receptors: a human donor with non-small cell lung cancer that progressed on radiotherapy plus ipilimumab.

The chain joins TRBV11-2 to TRBJ1-2, with D possibly matching TRBD1 (5 bases). The CDR3 covers 14 residues. CDR1 SGHAT and CDR2 FQNNGV come from the germline V gene. Trimming removed 6 bases from V and 0 bases from J, with 11 bases in between. For the CDR3, the DNA is TGTGCCAGCAGTCGAGACAGCCCTAACTATGGCTACACCTTC. The encoded protein is CASSRDSPNYGYTF.

The V gene is TRBV2, the J gene TRBJ2-5, with 7 bases aligning to TRBD2. The CDR3 covers 17 residues. Trimming removed 3 bases from V and 5 bases from J; junction bases left unmatched: 15. CDR1 is SNHLY and CDR2 is FYNNEI in the germline V gene. CDR3 DNA: TGTGCCAGCAGTGACGTAATCCTGGCGGGAGATGTGGAGACCCAGTACTTC. Its translation: CASSDVILAGDVETQYF. The whole variable domain, filled in from reference TRBV2 and TRBJ2-5, reads EPEVTQTPSHQVTQMGQEVILRCVPISNHLYFYWYRQILGQKVEFLVSFYNNEISEKSEIFDDQFSVERPDGSNFTLKIRSTKLEDSAMYFCASSDVILAGDVETQYFGPGTRLLVL.

Concerning this clone: Germline is not matched at one junction end, which may reflect a read error. The rearrangement uses TRBV7-7 and TRBJ2-5; D not resolved. Germline V gives CDR1 SSHAT, CDR2 FNYEAQ (reference sequence). CDR3 length equals 15 residues. CDR3: CASSSLVGPVETQYF. The DNA for the CDR3 is TGTGCTAGCAGCTCGCTCGTTGGGCCCGTAGAGACCCAGTACTTC.

The chain uses TRBV19 and TRBJ2-3, with a weak D call TRBD2 (5 bases). From germline, CDR1 is LNHDA and CDR2 SQIVND (reference sequence). The CDR3 runs 17 residues. The V gene lost 4 bases and the J gene lost 0 bases, with 17 bases spanning the gap. In DNA form, the CDR3 reads TGTGCCAGTAGTAACCGCCCAAGCGGAACTAGCACAGATACGCAGTATTTT. This encodes CASSNRPSGTSTDTQYF. Full variable domain (rest looked up from reference TRBV19 and TRBJ2-3): DGGITQSPKYLFRKEGQNVTLSCEQNLNHDAMYWYRQDPGQGLRLIYYSQIVNDFQKGDIAEGYSVSREKKESFPLTVTSAQKNPTAFYLCASSNRPSGTSTDTQYFGPGTRLTVL.

The table lists this clone with a count of one. V gene TRBV5-1 combines with J gene TRBJ1-4, with 9 bases matching TRBD1. CDR3 length: 17 residues. Per germline, CDR1 SGHRS and CDR2 YFSETQ. V shed 3 bases, J shed 3 bases, and the junction held 9 bases outside the gene matches. CDR3 DNA sequence: TGCGCCAGCAGCTCCACAACAGGGGGCAGGCCTAATGAAAAACTGTTTTTT. Translating it yields CASSSTTGGRPNEKLFF.